This T cell receptor beta chain came from a study of control samples from healthy donors and cancer patients (dated by TCRdb to between 2020 and 2021). The germline ends are 15 bases apart after V is trimmed by 6 bases and J by 3 bases. CDR1 and CDR2 are drawn from the germline V gene (reference sequence): MNHEY, SMNVEV. The CDR3 spans 15 residues, from the cysteine through the phenylalanine. CDR3 DNA is the only sequence kept; it has 45 bases, read in frame from the first base. The library relied on the immunoSEQ multiplex PCR assay. The table was pulled from immuneACCESS by TCRdb, which kept in-frame rearrangements only. Such tables lose some clones; where checked, under half of the loss comes from unresolved V genes, and the rest has no known cause. The sample yields about 100,000 clones; approximately 84% were counted once. The ten largest clones capture over 15% of the sample. Of note for this clone: Its target antigen remains unknown. There are no base qualities to consult, and no much larger clone falls within one base.

The sample taken for sequencing was blood. This receptor chain uses TRBV27 and TRBJ1-5; the D gene lacks a confident call. The clonotype comes from a woman between 45 and 65 years old in good health. CDR3 loop: CASRPLGVDNQPQHF. The nucleotide sequence reads as follows: TGTGCCAGCAGACCCCTCGGGGTCGACAATCAGCCCCAGCATTTT.